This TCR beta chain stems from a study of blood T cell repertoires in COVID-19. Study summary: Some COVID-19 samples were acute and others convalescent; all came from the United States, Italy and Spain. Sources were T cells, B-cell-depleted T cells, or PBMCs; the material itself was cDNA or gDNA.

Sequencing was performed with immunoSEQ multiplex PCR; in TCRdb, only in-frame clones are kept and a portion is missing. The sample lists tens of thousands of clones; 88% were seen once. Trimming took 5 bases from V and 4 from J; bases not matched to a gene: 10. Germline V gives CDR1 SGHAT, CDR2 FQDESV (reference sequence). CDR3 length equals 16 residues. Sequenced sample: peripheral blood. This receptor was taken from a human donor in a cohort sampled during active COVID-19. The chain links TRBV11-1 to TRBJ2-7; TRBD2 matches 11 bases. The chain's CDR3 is CASSPGLAVPGYEQYF. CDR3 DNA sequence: TGTGCCAGCAGCCCGGGACTAGCGGTGCCGGGTTACGAGCAGTACTTC.